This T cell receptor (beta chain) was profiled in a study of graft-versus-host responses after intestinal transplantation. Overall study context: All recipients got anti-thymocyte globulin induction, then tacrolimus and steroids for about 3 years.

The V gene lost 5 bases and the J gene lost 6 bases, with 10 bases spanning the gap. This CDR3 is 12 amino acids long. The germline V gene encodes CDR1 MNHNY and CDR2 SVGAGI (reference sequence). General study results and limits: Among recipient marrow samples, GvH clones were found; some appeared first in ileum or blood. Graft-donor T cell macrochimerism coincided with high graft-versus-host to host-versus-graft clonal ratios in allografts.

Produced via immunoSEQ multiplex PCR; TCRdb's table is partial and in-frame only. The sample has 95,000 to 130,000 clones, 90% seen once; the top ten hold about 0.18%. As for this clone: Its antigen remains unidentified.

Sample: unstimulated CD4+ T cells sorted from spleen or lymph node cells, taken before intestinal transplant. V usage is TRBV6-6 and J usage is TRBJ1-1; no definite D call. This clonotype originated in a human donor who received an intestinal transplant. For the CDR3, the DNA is TGTGCCAGCAGTAAGGAGTTATCTGAAGCTTTCTTT. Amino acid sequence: CASSKELSEAFF.